A single sample gave rise to the 32 T cell receptor beta chains below, sequenced in a study of CD8 T cells in ankylosing spondylitis. General study findings and limits: It appeared that ankylosing spondylitis blood was characterized by a TCR beta motif of under ten highly homologous variants.

Their specific antigens are unknown. A single record per CDR3 protein comes from TCRdb applying MiXCR to the 5' RACE reads. The table lists 700,000 to 1,000,000 distinct CDR3 sequences, about 12% of them singletons. Specimen: blood, either unsorted or a sorted T cell fraction (not recorded which). The receptors here all came from a male donor with ankylosing spondylitis.

This chain joins TRBV20-1 and TRBJ2-5; D is undetermined. This CDR3 region has 13 residues. The germline V and J ends were trimmed by 0 bases and 5 bases, with 10 bases remaining between them. The germline gives CDR1 DFQATT, CDR2 SNEGSKA (reference sequence). The CDR3 here is CSARDWAVETQYF. CDR3 DNA: TGCAGTGCTAGAGATTGGGCCGTGGAGACCCAGTACTTC.

This clonotype was detected ten times or more. The V and J genes are TRBV4-3 and TRBJ2-1; 8 nucleotides line up with TRBD2. Germline-derived CDR1 and CDR2 are LGHNA and YSLEER. This CDR3 has 19 residues. Losses at the gene ends were 0 bases for V and 4 bases for J; bases not matched to a gene: 14. The DNA of the CDR3 is TGCGCCAGCAGCCAAGATCCGCAGCCAGCGGGAGTACGGTACAATGAGCAGTTCTTC. This encodes CASSQDPQPAGVRYNEQFF.

V and J are TRBV5-1 and TRBJ2-1; a weak D match, TRBD1 (5 bases). Germline values: CDR1 SGHRS, CDR2 YFSETQ. V gave up 6 bases and J gave up 7 bases, with 5 bases separating them. The CDR3 runs to 10 residues. CDR3 in amino acids: CASKGNEQFF. CDR3 in DNA: TGCGCCAGCAAGGGGAATGAGCAGTTCTTC.

The chain employs TRBV6-1 and TRBJ2-1, with D possibly being TRBD1 or TRBD2 (5 bases each). V lost 4 bases, J lost 2 bases, and 9 bases lay in between. There are 14 residues in the CDR3. Germline CDR1 is MNHNS and CDR2 is SASEGT. CDR3 loop: CASSGGRAYNEQFF. The CDR3 nucleotides are TGTGCCAGCAGTGGGGGACGTGCCTACAATGAGCAGTTCTTC.

The sample holds many counts of this clonotype. The V call is TRBV6-1, the J call TRBJ2-3, with D perhaps assigned TRBD1 or TRBD2 (7 bases each). Trimming cost V 8 bases and J 4 bases, with 16 bases left between them. This CDR3 comprises 14 residues. Germline-derived CDR1 and CDR2 are MNHNS and SASEGT. The CDR3 bases are TGTGCCAGCGGACTAGGGACAGCCCCAGATACGCAGTATTTT. Translation: CASGLGTAPDTQYF.

A few counts support this clonotype. The chain is built from TRBV18 and TRBJ2-3, with no clear D. The CDR3 has 13 amino acids. The V gene lost 10 bases and the J gene lost 0 bases, with 11 bases spanning the gap. Germline CDR1 KGHSH, CDR2 LQKENI. CDR3 sequence: CATTHPSTDTQYF. In nucleotides, the CDR3 is TGTGCCACCACCCACCCGAGCACAGATACGCAGTATTTT.

This clonotype came up a few times. The chain recombines TRBV20-1 with TRBJ2-7, with 7 bases that match TRBD1. This CDR3 has 16 amino acids. Looked up from germline, CDR1 is DFQATT and CDR2 is SNEGSKA (reference sequence). With V trimmed by 1 base and J by 3 bases, 12 bases remained unmatched. The CDR3 coding sequence is TGCAGTGCTAGAGTTTTCCGGGACAGCGGCAACTACGAGCAGTACTTC. Translating gives CSARVFRDSGNYEQYF.

CDR3 region: CASNRQGSNEQFF. DNA of the CDR3: TGTGCCAGCAATCGACAGGGGAGCAATGAGCAGTTCTTC. The chain couples TRBV12-3 or TRBV12-4 to TRBJ2-1, with 8 bases matching TRBD1. Losses at the gene ends were 7 bases for V and 6 bases for J; bases not matched to a gene: 5. The CDR3 extends over 13 amino acids.

V gene TRBV5-1 combines with J gene TRBJ2-5; 10 bases agree with TRBD2. J gave up 0 bases and V 3 bases, and 11 bases lay outside the gene matches. The length of the CDR3 is 18 residues. Germline values: CDR1 SGHRS, CDR2 YFSETQ. CDR3 in amino acids: CASSSYGLADFYQETQYF. CDR3 sequence (DNA): TGCGCCAGCAGCTCCTATGGACTAGCGGACTTCTACCAAGAGACCCAGTACTTC.

This clonotype was seen a handful of times. V usage is TRBV7-2 and J usage is TRBJ1-2; D is undetermined. V shed 5 bases and J shed 6 bases, with 19 bases lying between them. The CDR3 consists of 15 residues. Germline V CDR1 and CDR2: SGHTA, FQGNSA. In DNA form, the CDR3 reads TGTGCCAGCAGCCCAGTGGCGTCAGATCGGGATGGCTACACCTTC. Its translation: CASSPVASDRDGYTF. Filled out from reference TRBV7-2 and TRBJ1-2, the complete variable domain reads GAGVSQSPSNKVTEKGKDVELRCDPISGHTALYWYRQSLGQGLEFLIYFQGNSAPDKSGLPSDRFSAERTGGSVSTLTIQRTQQEDSAVYLCASSPVASDRDGYTFGSGTRLTVV.

The V call is TRBV20-1, the J call TRBJ2-7, with D uncertain. V lost 5 bases, J lost 4 bases, and 12 bases lay in between. This CDR3 is 12 amino acids long. Germline V CDR1 and CDR2: DFQATT, SNEGSKA (reference sequence). The CDR3 sequence is CSASPQLYEQYF. The CDR3 DNA follows: TGCAGTGCTTCTCCCCAATTATACGAGCAGTACTTC.

This clonotype was picked up a small number of times. The V and J genes are TRBV6-6 and TRBJ1-1; no definite D call. The CDR3 covers 13 residues. With 10 bases removed from V and 1 base from J, the gap between germline ends came to 13 bases. Germline V CDR1 and CDR2: MNHNY, SVGAGI (reference sequence). CDR3 DNA sequence: TGTGCCACCGGTCAAACTTCGAACACTGAAGCTTTCTTT. This codes for CATGQTSNTEAFF.

There are many counts of this clonotype. The rearrangement links TRBV29-1 to TRBJ1-1; 8 bases agree with TRBD1. This CDR3 contains 13 residues. CDR1 is SQVTM and CDR2 is ANQGSEA in the germline V gene. The J segment lost 3 bases and the V segment lost 6 bases, leaving 6 bases of the junction unmatched. The CDR3 protein is CSVDRDLDTEAFF. CDR3 nucleotide sequence: TGCAGCGTGGACAGGGATCTAGACACTGAAGCTTTCTTT. The full variable domain, with the rest looked up from reference TRBV29-1 and TRBJ1-1, is SAVISQKPSRDICQRGTSLTIQCQVDSQVTMMFWYRQQPGQSLTLIATANQGSEATYESGFVIDKFPISRPNLTFSTLTVSNMSPEDSSIYLCSVDRDLDTEAFFGQGTRLTVV.

This clonotype came up a few times. The rearrangement links TRBV11-2 to TRBJ2-1, with D unclear. The V gene's germline CDR1 is SGHAT and CDR2 FQNNGV. Trimming took off 7 bases at V and 4 bases at J, with 14 bases between the two ends. The CDR3 consists of 14 residues. CDR3 residues: CASNSFQNYNEQFF. In nucleotides, the CDR3 is TGTGCCAGCAACTCTTTCCAGAATTACAATGAGCAGTTCTTC.

This clonotype was seen only a few times. This chain connects TRBV7-2 to TRBJ2-1, with 9 bases matching TRBD1. V lost 6 bases to trimming and J lost 2 bases; unmatched junction nucleotides: 5. The CDR3 is 15 amino acids. CDR1 is SGHTA and CDR2 is FQGNSA in the germline V gene. CDR3 residues: CASRETGGAYNEQFF. The DNA of the CDR3 is TGTGCCAGCAGAGAGACAGGGGGGGCCTACAATGAGCAGTTCTTC.

The CDR3 is CSARDSASFYNEQFF. The DNA for the CDR3 is TGCAGTGCTAGAGATTCCGCCAGCTTCTACAATGAGCAGTTCTTC. The rearrangement links TRBV20-1 to TRBJ2-1; D is ambiguous. Trimming shortened V by 0 bases and J by 3 bases, and 12 bases separated the two germline ends. The CDR3 totals 15 residues. Germline CDR1 and CDR2: DFQATT and SNEGSKA (reference sequence).

A few counts support this clonotype. The J gene is TRBJ1-1, the V gene TRBV7-2, with no clear D. Between the trimmed V and J ends, which lost 0 bases and 0 bases, there was a span of 11 bases. Germline CDR1 reads SGHTA; CDR2 reads FQGNSA. The CDR3 consists of 16 residues. The CDR3 region is CASSLASIPLNTEAFF. The CDR3 nucleotides are TGTGCCAGCAGCTTAGCGTCCATCCCTCTGAACACTGAAGCTTTCTTT.

On this clonotype: A single base separates this from a much larger clone, so it may be a read error. The CDR3 loop reads CASTGESNQPQHF. The CDR3 bases are TGTGCCAGCACCGGGGAAAGCAATCAGCCCCAGCATTTT. The chain employs TRBV2 and TRBJ1-5; D gene unclear. V was trimmed by 7 bases and J by 1 base, leaving 8 bases between them. This CDR3 comprises 13 residues. Germline V lookup: CDR1 SNHLY, CDR2 FYNNEI.

The CDR3 DNA reads TGCAGTGCTAGACTAGGGACTAGCGGGAGGGTAACAGATACGCAGTATTTT. Translating gives CSARLGTSGRVTDTQYF. This chain links TRBV20-1 with TRBJ2-3, with 16 bases aligning to TRBD2. The germline CDR1 and CDR2 sequences are DFQATT and SNEGSKA (reference sequence). J gave up 3 bases and V 2 bases, and 5 bases lay outside the gene matches. The CDR3 consists of 17 residues.

This clonotype was seen repeatedly, ten times or more. V usage is TRBV7-2 and J usage is TRBJ2-1; 12 bases map to TRBD2. Germline V gene lookup returns CDR1 SGHTA and CDR2 FQGNSA. This CDR3 region has 17 residues. V shed 5 bases, J shed 3 bases, and the junction held 8 bases outside the gene matches. The CDR3 nucleotides read TGTGCCAGCAGCCCGACTAGCGGGAGAGGTTACTACAATGAGCAGTTCTTC. This translates into CASSPTSGRGYYNEQFF.

This clonotype has a handful of counts. The chain is built from TRBV20-1 and TRBJ2-5, with 7 positions matching TRBD2. This CDR3 spans 14 amino acids. Germline-derived CDR1 and CDR2 are DFQATT and SNEGSKA (reference sequence). Trimming cost V 3 bases and J 7 bases; bases outside gene matches: 11. In DNA form, the CDR3 reads TGCAGTGCTAGTGTGGCTAGCGGATCGAGGACCCAGTACTTC. Translating gives CSASVASGSRTQYF.

There are a few counts of this clonotype. The chain links TRBV30 to TRBJ2-5, with 10 bases aligning to TRBD1. Trimming cost V 5 bases and J 4 bases; bases outside gene matches: 7. CDR3 length: 14 amino acids. Germline CDR1 is GTSNPN and CDR2 is SVGIG (reference sequence). CDR3 region: CAWWDRGLGETQYF. The CDR3 nucleotides read TGTGCCTGGTGGGACAGGGGATTGGGAGAGACCCAGTACTTC.

The chain couples TRBV5-1 to TRBJ2-7; 10 bases fit TRBD2. The CDR3 extends over 18 amino acids. The V gene's germline CDR1 is SGHRS and CDR2 YFSETQ. The trim removed 3 bases at V and 0 bases at J, leaving 12 bases unmatched. The DNA for the CDR3 is TGCGCCAGCAGCTGGACCCAATGGACTAGCGGCGACTCCTACGAGCAGTACTTC. Amino acid sequence: CASSWTQWTSGDSYEQYF.

The table lists this clonotype with a few counts. The chain combines TRBV20-1 with TRBJ1-1; D gene ambiguous. Germline lookup yields CDR1 DFQATT and CDR2 SNEGSKA (reference sequence). The CDR3 totals 12 residues. Trimming cost V 7 bases and J 0 bases, with 9 bases left between them. The CDR3 DNA reads as TGCAGTGGAAAGAGGGTGAACACTGAAGCTTTCTTT. Translation: CSGKRVNTEAFF.

The rearrangement uses TRBV7-2 and TRBJ2-3; 7 bases match TRBD1. Germline CDR1 and CDR2: SGHTA and FQGNSA. This CDR3 comprises 15 residues. Trimming took 3 bases from V and 3 from J; bases not matched to a gene: 6. The CDR3, as DNA: TGTGCCAGCAGCTTCGACAGGGAAGTAACAGATACGCAGTATTTT. It translates to CASSFDREVTDTQYF.

This clonotype was detected ten times or more. J is TRBJ2-1 and V is TRBV4-1, with D possibly being TRBD1 or TRBD2 (6 bases each). Trimming took off 0 bases at V and 12 bases at J, with 12 bases between the two ends. The CDR3 has 13 residues. The germline gives CDR1 MGHRA, CDR2 YSYEKL. CDR3 nucleotide sequence: TGCGCCAGCAGCCAAGAGGAGGGCAGGGGGCAGTTCTTC. Amino acid sequence: CASSQEEGRGQFF.

This clonotype was seen a few times. The chain employs TRBV20-1 and TRBJ2-3; 14 nucleotides line up with TRBD2. J was trimmed by 6 bases and V by 6 bases; bases with no gene match: 8. The length of the CDR3 is 15 residues. Germline-derived CDR1 and CDR2 are DFQATT and SNEGSKA (reference sequence). CDR3 region: CSAERLAGGPDTQYF. The CDR3 DNA reads TGCAGTGCGGAACGACTAGCGGGAGGGCCTGATACGCAGTATTTT.

This clonotype has a count of ten or more. The V call is TRBV20-1, the J call TRBJ2-5, with D perhaps assigned TRBD1 or TRBD2 (5 bases each). The CDR3 sequence is 12 residues long. Germline lookup yields CDR1 DFQATT and CDR2 SNEGSKA (reference sequence). Between the trimmed V and J ends, which lost 6 bases and 8 bases, there was a span of 16 bases. CDR3 nucleotide sequence: TGCAGTGCCCCTGCAAGGGGACGAACCCAGTACTTC. Translated, it gives CSAPARGRTQYF.

The chain carries TRBV27 and TRBJ1-6; no clear D. Trimming pared 2 bases from V and 0 bases from J, leaving 11 bases between. The CDR3 consists of 17 residues. Looked up from germline, CDR1 is MNHEY and CDR2 is SMNVEV (reference sequence). The CDR3 coding sequence is TGTGCCAGCAGTTTAATGGGCAGGAGCTCCTATAATTCACCCCTCCACTTT. Encoded protein: CASSLMGRSSYNSPLHF.

V is TRBV6-1 and J is TRBJ2-7; 8 bases line up with TRBD1. V lost 7 bases, J lost 3 bases, and 11 bases stayed unmatched. Germline-derived CDR1 and CDR2 are MNHNS and SASEGT. The CDR3 length is 15 residues. The CDR3 loop is CASTEDREVSYEQYF. CDR3 coding DNA: TGTGCCAGCACCGAGGACAGGGAGGTTAGCTACGAGCAGTACTTC.

The chain carries TRBV10-3 and TRBJ2-5; D gene ambiguous. Germline CDR1 and CDR2: ENHRY and SYGVKD. The CDR3 is 14 residues long. The V gene lost 3 bases and the J gene lost 3 bases, with 11 bases spanning the gap. CDR3 nucleotides: TGTGCCATCAGTGAAGCACATGCCGAAGAGACCCAGTACTTC. Encoded protein: CAISEAHAEETQYF.

Ten or more counts support this clonotype. This rearrangement joins TRBV7-8 to TRBJ2-1, with 8 positions matching TRBD1. Germline trimming cut 4 bases from V and 7 bases from J; bases unmatched to any gene: 3. The CDR3 length is 13 residues. Germline values: CDR1 SGHVS, CDR2 FQNEAQ. CDR3: CASSSDRANEQFF. The CDR3 DNA is TGTGCCAGCAGCTCGGACAGGGCGAATGAGCAGTTCTTC. Full variable domain (rest looked up from reference TRBV7-8 and TRBJ2-1): GAGVSQSPRYKVAKRGQDVALRCDPISGHVSLFWYQQALGQGPEFLTYFQNEAQLDKSGLPSDRFFAERPEGSVSTLKIQRTQQEDSAVYLCASSSDRANEQFFGPGTRLTVL.